These 19 T cell receptor beta chains share one sample of origin, sequenced in a study of Graves' ophthalmopathy and Graves' hyperthyroidism. From RNA, the CDR3 regions of TCR beta chains were amplified and sequenced. First-round RT-PCR relied on HTBI primers, and a second-round multiplex PCR came next. TCRdb independently ran MiXCR on the multiplex PCR reads; one entry per CDR3 protein. This table has roughly 410,000 distinct CDR3 sequences, 15% appearing once. The specimen sequenced was peripheral blood. Receptors were obtained from a woman under 30 with stable Graves' hyperthyroidism.

This clonotype has a count of ten or more. The V gene is TRBV12-3 or TRBV12-4, the J gene TRBJ2-5, with 12 bases aligning to TRBD2. Trimming removed 6 bases from V and 4 bases from J; junction bases left unmatched: 0. The CDR3 consists of 13 residues. In nucleotides, the CDR3 is TGTGCCAGCAGACTAGCGGGGGGAGAGACCCAGTACTTC. It encodes CASRLAGGETQYF.

Many counts were recorded for this clonotype. The V gene is TRBV13, the J gene TRBJ2-7, with D maybe TRBD1 (5 bases). V gave up 7 bases and J gave up 4 bases, with 14 bases separating them. The CDR3 spans 13 residues. CDR1 is PRHDT and CDR2 is FYEKMQ in the germline V gene (reference sequence). CDR3 sequence (DNA): TGTGCCAGCAAAGGGGATAACAAGTACGAGCAGTACTTC. As protein: CASKGDNKYEQYF.

The V call is TRBV5-1, the J call TRBJ1-1; tentatively, D is TRBD1 (5 bases). Germline lookup yields CDR1 SGHRS and CDR2 YFSETQ. The CDR3 length is 13 residues. The V end lost 4 bases, the J end lost 3 bases, and 10 bases lay between the germline ends. Written as DNA, the CDR3 is TGCGCCAGCAGCCAAAGGGGTGACACTGAAGCTTTCTTT. Translation gives CASSQRGDTEAFF.

The sample holds many counts of this clonotype. CDR3 sequence: CASSPTQTEAFF. In nucleotides, the CDR3 is TGTGCCAGCAGTCCCACCCAGACTGAAGCTTTCTTT. The gene calls are TRBV6-5 and TRBJ1-1; D gene unclear. Germline V gives CDR1 MNHEY, CDR2 SVGAGI. This CDR3 has 12 amino acids. V was clipped by 5 bases and J by 5 bases, with 9 bases between them.

Comment on this clonotype: A much larger clone lies a single base off, so this may be a read error. The CDR3 coding sequence is TGTGCCAGCAGCCAAGGAGGGCTCCGGACCCAGGACTTC. Residues: CASSQGGLRTQDF. The rearrangement joins TRBV14 to TRBJ2-5, with a possible D match to TRBD2 (5 bases). The CDR3 is 13 residues long. The germline V gene has CDR1 SGHDN and CDR2 FVKESK.

The sample holds many counts of this clonotype. The rearrangement links TRBV10-3 to TRBJ2-7; no clear D gene. Between the trimmed V and J ends, which lost 2 bases and 3 bases, there was a span of 2 bases. CDR1 is ENHRY and CDR2 is SYGVKD in the germline V gene. The CDR3 covers 11 residues. For the CDR3, the DNA is TGTGCCATCAGTGAGGTCTACGAGCAGTACTTC. Its protein is CAISEVYEQYF.

Many counts were recorded for this clonotype. The chain employs TRBV19 and TRBJ2-7; TRBD2 aligns across 7 bases. Looked up from germline, CDR1 is LNHDA and CDR2 is SQIVND (reference sequence). The V gene end was trimmed by 4 bases and the J gene end by 0 bases; junction bases not matched to a gene: 3. The CDR3 spans 14 residues. This CDR3 is CASSNRDYSYEQYF. The CDR3 nucleotides read TGTGCCAGTAGTAACCGGGACTACTCCTACGAGCAGTACTTC.

This clonotype was observed a few times. This chain joins TRBV13 and TRBJ1-1, with D possibly matching TRBD1 (6 bases). CDR3 length equals 16 residues. The germline CDR1 and CDR2 sequences are PRHDT and FYEKMQ (reference sequence). Trimming took off 5 bases at V and 0 bases at J, with 16 bases between the two ends. CDR3 coding DNA: TGTGCCAGCAGCGTCAGGAGTGGGGGCTTGAACACTGAAGCTTTCTTT. Amino acid sequence: CASSVRSGGLNTEAFF.

This clonotype was counted ten times or more. The CDR3 here is CASSGARQPQHF. As DNA, the CDR3 is TGTGCCAGCAGTGGTGCGCGACAGCCCCAGCATTTT. The V call is TRBV6-1, the J call TRBJ1-5; D is unclear. Germline assignment: CDR1 MNHNS and CDR2 SASEGT. This CDR3 contains 12 residues. The V end lost 4 bases, the J end lost 7 bases, and 8 bases lay between the germline ends.

In its sample, this clonotype was seen many times. The V and J genes are TRBV5-1 and TRBJ1-2; the match to TRBD1 covers 7 bases. The CDR3 contains 13 residues. From germline, CDR1 is SGHRS and CDR2 YFSETQ. V shed 4 bases and J 4 bases; nucleotides not matched to a gene: 4. The CDR3 is CASSKDRRYGYTF. In nucleotides, the CDR3 is TGCGCCAGCAGCAAGGACAGGCGCTATGGCTACACCTTC. The full variable domain, in which reference TRBV5-1 and TRBJ1-2 provide the parts outside the CDR3, is KAGVTQTPRYLIKTRGQQVTLSCSPISGHRSVSWYQQTPGQGLQFLFEYFSETQRNKGNFPGRFSGRQFSNSRSEMNVSTLELGDSALYLCASSKDRRYGYTFGSGTRLTVV.

This clonotype was seen at least ten times. The chain uses TRBV5-1 and TRBJ2-7, with unresolved D. Trimming shortened V by 1 base and J by 3 bases, and 11 bases separated the two germline ends. This CDR3 has 14 amino acids. Germline loops: CDR1 SGHRS, CDR2 YFSETQ. The CDR3 coding sequence is TGCGCCAGCAGCTTGTCAATAGGGAACTACGAGCAGTACTTC. Translation: CASSLSIGNYEQYF.

The chain links TRBV19 to TRBJ1-5; TRBD1 matches at 8 bases. Per germline, CDR1 LNHDA and CDR2 SQIVND (reference sequence). The ends lost 4 bases at V and 0 bases at J; junction bases unmatched: 14. This CDR3 spans 19 amino acids. DNA of the CDR3: TGTGCCAGTAGTACAATTTGGGCAGGGGGCCGGTCTAGCAATCAGCCCCAGCATTTT. Translating gives CASSTIWAGGRSSNQPQHF.

Concerning this clonotype itself: The conserved phenylalanine or tryptophan normally closing the CDR3 is absent here, so this likely arose from a read error. The DNA is left out, because the CDR3 cannot be placed on it with certainty; the CDR3 is given as TCRdb lists it. The chain links TRBV6-1 to TRBJ2-7; the listed D gene, TRBD1, was not tested against the DNA. Germline V gene data show CDR1 as MNHNS and CDR2 as SASEGT. The CDR3 is made up of 13 amino acids, end residues included. The CDR3 spells CASTLTGNYEQCY.

This clonotype was counted at least ten times. The J gene is TRBJ2-2, the V gene TRBV12-3 or TRBV12-4; D possibly corresponds to TRBD2 (6 bases). V lost 7 bases to trimming and J lost 2 bases, with 17 bases between them. CDR3 length: 16 amino acids. The CDR3 here is CASNSRDLGNTGELFF. In nucleotides, the CDR3 is TGTGCCAGCAATTCCCGGGACTTGGGAAACACCGGGGAGCTGTTTTTT.

This clonotype came up many times. This chain joins TRBV29-1 and TRBJ2-5, with TRBD1 matching over 8 bases. This CDR3 has 12 amino acids. The J segment lost 5 bases and the V segment lost 4 bases, leaving 3 bases of the junction unmatched. The germline V gene encodes CDR1 SQVTM and CDR2 ANQGSEA. CDR3 sequence reads: CSVGTGLETQYF. CDR3 nucleotides: TGCAGCGTTGGGACAGGGTTGGAGACCCAGTACTTC.

The CDR3 bases are TGTGCCAGCAGCTACCGCCTGGACAGGCAAGAGACCCAGTACTTC. Translating it yields CASSYRLDRQETQYF. The genes are TRBV6-2 or TRBV6-3 and TRBJ2-5, with 7 bases that match TRBD1. The CDR3 has 15 amino acids. V lost 6 bases to trimming and J lost 2 bases; unmatched junction nucleotides: 9. Germline-derived CDR1 and CDR2 are MNHEY and SVGEGT.

In the case of this clonotype: One base away lies a much larger clone, so this may be a sequencing read error. This chain joins TRBV19 and TRBJ2-7; 9 nucleotides align to TRBD2. Germline-derived CDR1 and CDR2 are LNHDA and SQIVND (reference sequence). The CDR3 contains 16 residues. CDR3 bases: TGTGCCAGTAGACCTGGAGGCGGGGGGGTTCCGGTCGAGCAGTGCTTC. It yields the protein CASRPGGGGVPVEQCF.

At least ten counts were recorded for this clonotype. V gene TRBV27 combines with J gene TRBJ1-6; 9 positions agree with TRBD1. Germline V gives CDR1 MNHEY, CDR2 SMNVEV (reference sequence). V shed 7 bases and J 14 bases; nucleotides not matched to a gene: 9. The CDR3 is 13 residues long. The CDR3 DNA reads as TGTGCCAGCAAGAGGACAGGGGCAGGGTCCCTCCACTTT. The encoded protein is CASKRTGAGSLHF.

This clonotype has ten or more counts. The CDR3 here is CASSPRRVAGLYEQYF. The CDR3 nucleotides read TGTGCCAGCAGCCCCCGGAGGGTAGCGGGGTTATACGAGCAGTACTTC. V gene TRBV6-2 or TRBV6-3 combines with J gene TRBJ2-7, with TRBD2 identical over 8 bases. Germline-derived CDR1 and CDR2 are MNHEY and SVGEGT. CDR3 length: 16 amino acids. V dropped 6 bases and J dropped 4; count of bases not matched to a gene: 14.